A selection of T cell receptor beta chains follows, all from one sample in a study of cytomegalovirus exposure and HLA in healthy donors. Data came from immunoSEQ multiplex PCR; TCRdb stores just in-frame clones and leaves some out. The profile shows under 150,000 clones, around 83% of them singletons. Input material: PBMCs. Source of these receptors: a male donor in good health and CMV-seropositive. Both conserved end residues are part of each CDR3. A D gene is named only where the DNA matches it firmly. Some rows have no size entry. The others give once, few or many, or a class for an expanded clone.

clone size	J gene	D gene	V gene	CDR3 DNA	CDR3 protein
.	TRBJ2-6	.	TRBV5-1	TGCGCCAGCAGCCCCCAGTGGCGGTTCCTCTCCTCTGGGGCCAACGTCCTGACTTTC	CASSPQWRFLSSGANVLTF
.	TRBJ2-7	.	TRBV7-9	TGTGCCAGCAGCGCTCCCGGACAGACTTACGAGCAGTACTTC	CASSAPGQTYEQYF
.	TRBJ2-7	TRBD1	TRBV7-3	TGTGCCAGCAGCTTAACGGTTGGGACAGACTACGAGCAGTACTTC	CASSLTVGTDYEQYF
few	TRBJ2-7	TRBD1	TRBV28	TGTGCCAGCAGACCCGGACAGGTTTCCTACGAGCAGTACTTC	CASRPGQVSYEQYF
.	TRBJ1-1	.	TRBV7-8	TGTGCCAGCAGCTTAGTTGGCAGGGGGAACACTGAAGCTTTCTTT	CASSLVGRGNTEAFF
.	TRBJ2-1	.	TRBV5-8	TGTGCCAGCAGCTTGGCTCTAGCGAGCTCCTACAATGAGCAGTTCTTC	CASSLALASSYNEQFF
.	TRBJ2-3	.	TRBV19	TGTGCCAGTCTCGACGGTGTGAGGGATACGCAGTATTTT	CASLDGVRDTQYF
.	TRBJ2-3	.	TRBV14	TGTGCCAGCAGCCAATTCACGGGAGTGGGCACAGATACGCAGTATTTT	CASSQFTGVGTDTQYF
.	TRBJ1-1	TRBD1	TRBV19	TGTGCCAGTCTACCGGGGGGACAGGGGTTCACTGAAGCTTTCTTT	CASLPGGQGFTEAFF
few	TRBJ2-3	.	TRBV23-1	TGCGCCAGCGCAATCAGGAAGCAGTATTTT	CASAIRKQYF
once	TRBJ2-5	.	TRBV2	TGTGCCAGCATGGCCAGCCAAGAGACCCAGTACTTC	CASMASQETQYF
.	TRBJ1-5	TRBD1	TRBV27	TGTGCCAGCACCCCGACAGGGAATAGCAATCAGCCCCAGCATTTT	CASTPTGNSNQPQHF
once	TRBJ2-5	TRBD2	TRBV7-6	TGTGCCAGCAGCTTACCGACTAGCGGGGAACAAGAGACCCAGTACTTC	CASSLPTSGEQETQYF
.	TRBJ1-3	TRBD1	TRBV11-2	TGTGCCAGCAGCTTAGGGACAGGCAACTCTGGAAACACCATATATTTT	CASSLGTGNSGNTIYF
.	TRBJ2-7	TRBD1	TRBV7-9	TGTGCCAGCAGCTTAGTTGCAGGGGGCTACGAGCAGTACTTC	CASSLVAGGYEQYF
.	TRBJ1-5	TRBD1	TRBV12-5	TGTGCTAGTGGTATCGGGACAGGGGCTCAGCCCCAGCATTTT	CASGIGTGAQPQHF
few	TRBJ2-3	.	TRBV7-2	TGTGCCAGCAGCTTAGTCCCTATAGCGGAATATAGCACAGATACGCAGTATTTT	CASSLVPIAEYSTDTQYF
.	TRBJ2-7	.	TRBV5-1	TGCGCCAGCAACCTAGCAGGGGATGCGTACGAGCAGTACTTC	CASNLAGDAYEQYF
.	TRBJ2-7	.	TRBV18	TGTGCCAGCTTTACAGAGTCCTACGAGCAGTACTTC	CASFTESYEQYF
.	TRBJ2-1	TRBD1	TRBV6-5	TGTGCCAGCAGCTTCAGGGGGAACTCCTACAATGAGCAGTTCTTC	CASSFRGNSYNEQFF
.	TRBJ1-2	.	TRBV2	TGTGCCAGCAGTGAAGGGGGCCCCTATGGCTACACCTTC	CASSEGGPYGYTF
.	TRBJ2-1	.	TRBV9	TGTGCCAGCAGCCTTTGGGGGGGCAGTGAGCAGTTCTTC	CASSLWGGSEQFF
.	TRBJ2-7	TRBD1	TRBV7-8	TGTGCCAGCAGCTTCCGGGACAGGGCAAGCTACGAGCAGTACTTC	CASSFRDRASYEQYF
.	TRBJ2-2	.	TRBV21-1	TGTGCCAGCAGCAAAAGGAGGGGCACCGGGGAGCTGTTTTTT	CASSKRRGTGELFF
.	TRBJ2-7	TRBD1	TRBV18	TGTGCCAGCTCACCAGGGGGACAGGGCCACGAGCAGTACTTC	CASSPGGQGHEQYF
.	TRBJ1-6	.	TRBV7-9	TGTGCCAGCAGCTCCCCATCAGGGTCACCCCTCCACTTT	CASSSPSGSPLHF
once	TRBJ2-1	TRBD2	TRBV9	TGTGCCAGCAGCCCAGCTAGCGGAAACAATGAGCAGTTCTTC	CASSPASGNNEQFF
few	TRBJ2-1	TRBD2	TRBV7-6	TGTGCCAGCAGCTTAGCCCTAGCGGGAGGTCATGAGCAGTTCTTC	CASSLALAGGHEQFF
.	TRBJ2-7	.	TRBV7-2	TGTGCCAGCAGCCATAACTGGGGCGACAGCTCCTACGAGCAGTACTTC	CASSHNWGDSSYEQYF
.	TRBJ2-7	TRBD2	TRBV15	TGTGCCACCAGCAAGCGGATGGGACTAGCGAACGAGCAGTACTTC	CATSKRMGLANEQYF
.	TRBJ2-1	.	TRBV4-3	TGCGCCAGCAGCCATCTAAACTCAGGGGAGTTAAACAATGAGCAGTTCTTC	CASSHLNSGELNNEQFF
.	TRBJ1-4	.	TRBV6-6	TGTGCCAGCAGTTCGGGGTTTGTTGACGAAAAACTGTTTTTT	CASSSGFVDEKLFF
.	TRBJ2-2	TRBD2	TRBV7-6	TGTGCCAGCAGCTCCCCCTATAGCGGGAGTCGTGCCGGGGAGCTGTTTTTT	CASSSPYSGSRAGELFF
.	TRBJ1-6	.	TRBV11-3	TGTGCCAGCAGCTCCCCCAGCTATAATTCACCCCTCCACTTT	CASSSPSYNSPLHF
.	TRBJ2-1	.	TRBV9	TGTGCCAGCAGCGTAGGGGGCGGGACGGTACAGTTCTTC	CASSVGGGTVQFF
few	TRBJ1-5	.	TRBV5-4	TGTGCCAGCAGCCAAGACGGGGGTGGCGATCAGCCCCAGCATTTT	CASSQDGGGDQPQHF
.	TRBJ2-7	TRBD2	TRBV28	TGTGCCAGCAGTTTCGGCGGGAGGGGAAGCTACGAGCAGTACTTC	CASSFGGRGSYEQYF
few	TRBJ1-6	TRBD1	TRBV5-1	TGCGCCAGCAGCTCGGGGTTTTCGGTCCGACAGGGGAATTCACCCCTCCACTTT	CASSSGFSVRQGNSPLHF
.	TRBJ2-5	.	TRBV13	TGTGCCAGCAGCTTAGCCCAGGGCGGACCAAGAGAGACCCAGTACTTC	CASSLAQGGPRETQYF
.	TRBJ2-5	.	TRBV18	TGTGCCAGCTCACCCGAAACAGGGCTCCAAGAGACCCAGTACTTC	CASSPETGLQETQYF
.	TRBJ2-3	.	TRBV14	TGTGCCAGCAGCCAAGACATCAGCGGGCAAGTCACAGATACGCAGTATTTT	CASSQDISGQVTDTQYF
few	TRBJ2-3	.	TRBV4-1	TGCGCCAGCAGCCAAGATCATGATACGCAGTATTTT	CASSQDHDTQYF
.	TRBJ2-7	TRBD1	TRBV5-1	TGCGCCAGCAGCTTCGGACAGGGAGCTCACTACGAGCAGTACTTC	CASSFGQGAHYEQYF
.	TRBJ2-5	.	TRBV28	TGTGCCAGCACCCAAGGGGTCCAGGGGGGCAAGACCCAGTACTTC	CASTQGVQGGKTQYF
.	TRBJ1-2	TRBD1	TRBV4-1	TGCGCCAGCAGCCAACCCCTCGACAGGGGAGCCGGCTACACCTTC	CASSQPLDRGAGYTF
.	TRBJ2-1	TRBD2	TRBV30	TGTGCCTGGAGTAGACCGGGACTAGCGTTTTACAATGAGCAGTTCTTC	CAWSRPGLAFYNEQFF
.	TRBJ2-2	TRBD1	TRBV7-9	TGTGCCAGCAGCTTTGACAGGGACACCGGGGAGCTGTTTTTT	CASSFDRDTGELFF
.	TRBJ2-7	TRBD1	TRBV6-5	TGTGCCAGCAGCCTCCGGGACAGTGCGTACGAGCAGTACTTC	CASSLRDSAYEQYF
.	TRBJ1-3	.	TRBV5-4	TGTGCCAGCAGCCCGACGGGGGATGGAAACACCATATATTTT	CASSPTGDGNTIYF